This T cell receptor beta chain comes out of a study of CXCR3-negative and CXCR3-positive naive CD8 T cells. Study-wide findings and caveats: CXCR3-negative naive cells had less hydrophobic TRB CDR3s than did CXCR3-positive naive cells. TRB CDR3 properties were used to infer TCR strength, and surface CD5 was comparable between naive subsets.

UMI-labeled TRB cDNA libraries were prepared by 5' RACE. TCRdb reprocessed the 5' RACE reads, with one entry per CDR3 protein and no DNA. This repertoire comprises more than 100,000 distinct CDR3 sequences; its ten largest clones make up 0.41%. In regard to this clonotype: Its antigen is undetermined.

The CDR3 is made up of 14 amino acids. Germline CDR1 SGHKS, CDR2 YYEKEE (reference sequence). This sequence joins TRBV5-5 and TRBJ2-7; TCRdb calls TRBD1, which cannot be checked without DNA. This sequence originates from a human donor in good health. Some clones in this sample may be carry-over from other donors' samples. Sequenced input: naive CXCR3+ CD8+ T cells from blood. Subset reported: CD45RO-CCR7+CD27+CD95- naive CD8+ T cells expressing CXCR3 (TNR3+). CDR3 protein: CASSFMLSLDEQYF.